The rows below give T cell receptor beta chains drawn from one sample of a study of neoadjuvant anti-PD-1 for oral cavity cancer. Measured with immunoSEQ multiplex PCR; TCRdb has only the in-frame clones, and not every one. The table includes about 14,000 clones, roughly two thirds detected once. This sample comprised PBMCs, obtained after nivolumab (anti-PD-1) treatment. The source is a person aged 35-80 years with oral cavity squamous cell carcinoma. CDR3s include the opening cysteine and the closing phenylalanine or tryptophan. Fields, in order: V gene, J gene, CDR3 length, CDR3 protein.

V: TRBV20-1
J: TRBJ2-1
length: 11
CDR3: CSARPAREQFF

V: TRBV6-5
J: TRBJ1-1
length: 14
CDR3: CASSYQGKNTEAFF

V: TRBV6-5
J: TRBJ2-7
length: 12
CDR3: CASRPGPYEQYF

V: TRBV19
J: TRBJ2-5
length: 15
CDR3: CASSLQQGAGETQYF

V: TRBV4-1
J: TRBJ1-5
length: 16
CDR3: CASSQPTDRSNQPQHF

V: TRBV7-9
J: TRBJ2-7
length: 13
CDR3: CASSLVGVDEQYF

V: TRBV18
J: TRBJ2-3
length: 17
CDR3: CASSPDLLLHHTDTQYF

V: TRBV28
J: TRBJ2-5
length: 14
CDR3: CASSLSGEIETQYF

V: TRBV7-9
J: TRBJ1-1
length: 14
CDR3: CASSLTEGRSEAFF

V: TRBV18
J: TRBJ1-3
length: 15
CDR3: CASSTNSGSGNTIYF

V: TRBV14
J: TRBJ2-7
length: 13
CDR3: CASSYRGPPEQYF

V: TRBV4-2
J: TRBJ2-3
length: 15
CDR3: CASSPRAGEIDTQYF

V: TRBV27
J: TRBJ2-7
length: 15
CDR3: CASSPIPGTVYEQYF

V: TRBV28
J: TRBJ2-2
length: 17
CDR3: CASSLSGPPRTTGELFF

V: TRBV6-6
J: TRBJ1-1
length: 15
CDR3: CASRTEGAPNTEAFF

V: TRBV19
J: TRBJ2-5
length: 14
CDR3: CASSMGLAGETQYF

V: TRBV6-5
J: TRBJ2-3
length: 10
CDR3: CASRMDTQYF

V: TRBV2
J: TRBJ1-5
length: 14
CDR3: CASRADYSNQPQHF

V: TRBV19
J: TRBJ2-3
length: 16
CDR3: CASSTSGAFPTDTQYF

V: TRBV6-5
J: TRBJ1-4
length: 15
CDR3: CASRLRGVGNEKLFF

V: TRBV30
J: TRBJ2-7
length: 13
CDR3: CAWSWTGRDEQYF

V: TRBV29-1
J: TRBJ2-7
length: 13
CDR3: CSVDTQGGHEQYF

V: TRBV9
J: TRBJ1-1
length: 13
CDR3: CASSPLGNTEAFF

V: TRBV5-1
J: TRBJ1-1
length: 12
CDR3: CASSLDDTEAFF

V: TRBV6-5
J: TRBJ1-4
length: 14
CDR3: CASSYFPGSEKLFF

V: TRBV29-1
J: TRBJ1-1
length: 13
CDR3: CSVHGLMNTEAFF

V: TRBV29-1
J: TRBJ2-3
length: 14
CDR3: CSVEEGGGSDTQYF

V: TRBV28
J: TRBJ1-4
length: 15
CDR3: CASRLRGQANEKLFF

V: TRBV28
J: TRBJ2-1
length: 10
CDR3: CASRQNEQFF

V: TRBV6-6
J: TRBJ2-1
length: 16
CDR3: CASRRGGPSSYNEQFF

V: TRBV30
J: TRBJ2-1
length: 15
CDR3: CAWSTLAGSYNEQFF

V: TRBV5-8
J: TRBJ1-5
length: 14
CDR3: CASSTPGPGQPQHF

V: TRBV19
J: TRBJ1-2
length: 16
CDR3: CASMNGQGRSHYGYTF

V: TRBV27
J: TRBJ2-5
length: 15
CDR3: CASTASLGTQETQYF

V: TRBV6-1
J: TRBJ2-7
length: 16
CDR3: CASSETSGRAVSEQYF

V: TRBV5-1
J: TRBJ1-1
length: 14
CDR3: CASSLGQGADQAFF

V: TRBV5-5
J: TRBJ1-4
length: 17
CDR3: CASSPDSPASANEKLFF

V: TRBV6-6
J: TRBJ2-7
length: 12
CDR3: CASRGQLYEQYF

V: TRBV6-1
J: TRBJ1-5
length: 13
CDR3: CASSVTGGQPQHF

V: TRBV30
J: TRBJ2-7
length: 12
CDR3: CAWGRGLNEQYF

V: TRBV2
J: TRBJ1-2
length: 13
CDR3: CASSERSDYGYTF

V: TRBV10-3
J: TRBJ2-1
length: 15
CDR3: CAISEGWDRYNEQFF

V: TRBV6-5
J: TRBJ2-1
length: 15
CDR3: CASSRQSGGYNEQFF

V: TRBV5-1
J: TRBJ2-5
length: 15
CDR3: CASSSRQASGETQYF

V: TRBV10-2
J: TRBJ2-7
length: 22
CDR3: CASSDPGTVPGLAGVPSYEQYF

V: TRBV9
J: TRBJ1-1
length: 12
CDR3: CASSPQGTEAFF

V: TRBV18
J: TRBJ2-7
length: 12
CDR3: CASSLNRVEQYF

V: TRBV5-1
J: TRBJ2-7
length: 17
CDR3: CASSYRPDSLILYEQYF

V: TRBV7-8
J: TRBJ2-7
length: 18
CDR3: CASSLVTSGGLSSYEQYF

V: TRBV11-1
J: TRBJ2-2
length: 14
CDR3: CASSLLVGDGELFF

V: TRBV6-5
J: TRBJ2-7
length: 15
CDR3: CASSPRQGAPYEQYF

V: TRBV14
J: TRBJ2-7
length: 14
CDR3: CASSPGQGFYEQYF

V: TRBV11-3
J: TRBJ1-5
length: 18
CDR3: CASSLLAGEVRSNQPQHF

V: TRBV2
J: TRBJ1-2
length: 12
CDR3: CASGETGNGYTF

V: TRBV7-8
J: TRBJ2-1
length: 13
CDR3: CASSLGQGTEQFF